These 13 T cell receptor beta chains share one sample of origin, sequenced in a study of blood T cell repertoires in COVID-19. Generated by immunoSEQ multiplex PCR, the TCRdb table keeps only in-frame clones and is missing some. Of about 350,000 clones in the sample, roughly 86% were seen once. The source material was peripheral blood. These receptor sequences come from a man under 40 with COVID-19, enrolled during active disease.

The chain links TRBV24-1 to TRBJ2-2; TRBD2 might be the D (5 bases). Per the germline V gene, CDR1 is KGHDR and CDR2 is SFDVKD. CDR3 length equals 17 residues. Trimming took off 0 bases at V and 5 bases at J, with 15 bases between the two ends. CDR3 in amino acids: CATSDLRVPGTTGELFF. The CDR3 nucleotides are TGTGCCACCAGTGATTTGCGTGTCCCGGGAACGACCGGGGAGCTGTTTTTT.

The CDR3 DNA reads TGTGCCAGCAGCTTATATGGAGGTAGAAATTCACCCCTCCACTTT. As protein: CASSLYGGRNSPLHF. The chain has TRBV7-3 and TRBJ1-6; D gene uncertain. The CDR3 is made up of 15 amino acids. Trimming cost V 2 bases and J 7 bases, with 12 bases left between them. Germline loops: CDR1 SGHTA, CDR2 FQGTGA.

J is TRBJ2-5 and V is TRBV18, with 8 bases that match TRBD1. From germline, CDR1 is KGHSH and CDR2 LQKENI. The J segment lost 4 bases and the V segment lost 3 bases, leaving 13 bases of the junction unmatched. This CDR3 has 17 amino acids. The CDR3 nucleotides read TGTGCCAGCTCACCCTACATACAGGGGGGATCAGGAGAGACCCAGTACTTC. It yields the protein CASSPYIQGGSGETQYF. Full variable domain (rest looked up from reference TRBV18 and TRBJ2-5): NAGVMQNPRHLVRRRGQEARLRCSPMKGHSHVYWYRQLPEEGLKFMVYLQKENIIDESGMPKERFSAEFPKEGPSILRIQQVVRGDSAAYFCASSPYIQGGSGETQYFGPGTRLLVL.

The CDR3 DNA follows: TGTGCCAGCAGCAACACAGATACGCAGTATTTT. Encoded protein: CASSNTDTQYF. The chain is built from TRBV6-5 and TRBJ2-3; D not certain. The CDR3 has 11 amino acids. Germline V CDR1 and CDR2: MNHEY, SVGAGI. V lost 6 bases, J lost 2 bases, and 3 bases lay in between.

The chain links TRBV3-1 (or the pseudogene TRBV3-2) to TRBJ1-6; a possible D gene is TRBD1 (6 bases). Germline-derived CDR1 and CDR2 are LGHDT and YNNKEL (reference sequence). V lost 1 base and J 10 bases, leaving 17 bases between the germline ends. There are 16 residues in the CDR3. The CDR3 DNA sequence: TGTGCCAGCAGCCAAGTCCGCCGGGGGGCAGAGTCACCCCTCCACTTT. This translates into CASSQVRRGAESPLHF.

V and J are TRBV14 and TRBJ2-2; 7 bases are shared with TRBD1. The CDR3 contains 16 residues. Germline V CDR1 and CDR2: SGHDN, FVKESK. Trimming removed 6 bases from V and 0 bases from J; junction bases left unmatched: 7. This CDR3 is CASSQRTGANTGELFF. CDR3 bases: TGTGCCAGCAGTCAAAGGACAGGAGCGAACACCGGGGAGCTGTTTTTT.

The chain uses TRBV7-9 and TRBJ1-2; D is unclear. V was trimmed by 5 bases and J by 1 base, leaving 5 bases between them. Germline CDR1 and CDR2: SEHNR and FQNEAQ (reference sequence). CDR3 size: 12 residues. DNA of the CDR3: TGTGCCAGCAGCCTTAATAACTATGGCTACACCTTC. The encoded protein is CASSLNNYGYTF.

The chain employs TRBV30 and TRBJ2-5; maybe TRBD2 (5 bases). This CDR3 region has 12 residues. The V end lost 4 bases, the J end lost 4 bases, and 10 bases lay between the germline ends. The germline CDR1 and CDR2 sequences are GTSNPN and SVGIG (reference sequence). CDR3 loop: CAWMRVGETQYF. In DNA form, the CDR3 reads TGTGCCTGGATGCGGGTGGGAGAGACCCAGTACTTC.

The sample holds one count of this clone. The V gene is TRBV14, the J gene TRBJ2-1; D may be TRBD2 (6 bases). The CDR3 totals 15 residues. Trimming removed 3 bases from V and 3 bases from J, with 12 bases in between. The germline V gene encodes CDR1 SGHDN and CDR2 FVKESK. In DNA, the CDR3 is TGTGCCAGCAGCCACGGGGGAAGGGTCTACAATGAGCAGTTCTTC. It specifies CASSHGGRVYNEQFF.

The J gene is TRBJ1-2, the V gene TRBV28; weak D call: TRBD1 (5 bases). V was shortened by 6 bases and J by 0 bases, with 14 bases between the two germline ends. This CDR3 contains 15 residues. CDR1 MDHEN and CDR2 SYDVKM come from the germline V gene. This CDR3 reads CASRPGGGTNYGYTF. The CDR3 DNA is TGTGCCAGCAGGCCCGGGGGGGGAACTAACTATGGCTACACCTTC.

The chain joins TRBV4-2 to TRBJ1-1, with 8 bases aligning to TRBD1. CDR1 and CDR2 from the germline V gene are LGHNA and YNFKEQ. The CDR3 has 14 residues. Losses at the gene ends were 3 bases for V and 1 base for J; bases not matched to a gene: 1. The CDR3: CASSHGQGNTEAFF. The DNA of the CDR3 is TGTGCCAGCAGCCATGGACAGGGGAACACTGAAGCTTTCTTT.

This chain connects TRBV29-1 to TRBJ1-1; D unresolved. Germline CDR1 SQVTM, CDR2 ANQGSEA. V was trimmed by 8 bases and J by 2 bases, leaving 15 bases between them. The CDR3 runs 13 residues. The CDR3 loop reads CSSRVGVNTEAFF. The CDR3 coding sequence is TGCAGCTCCCGTGTGGGAGTAAACACTGAAGCTTTCTTT.

To note about this clone: At the DNA level, this CDR3 is encoded by other sequences in the same sample as well. The chain links TRBV4-3 to TRBJ1-4; D is unclear. The CDR3 is 13 amino acids. V was cut by 0 bases and J by 8 bases, with 7 bases left in between. CDR1 is LGHNA, CDR2 YSLEER, per germline. As DNA, the CDR3 is TGCGCCAGCAGCCAAGATCGGAGAGAAAAACTGTTTTTT. It yields the protein CASSQDRREKLFF.